This record concerns one T cell receptor beta chain sequence. The record originates from a study of blood T cell repertoires in COVID-19. In the original workflow: Amplification with reference gene primers provided the estimates of nucleated cell counts. Sequenced by immunoSEQ multiplex PCR; TCRdb stores in-frame clones only, minus some. D and trimming were read from the DNA, whereas the V and J calls and clone size are those reported in that table. The profile covers about 200,000 clones, with roughly 80% appearing a single time and about 10% taken by the ten largest. J was trimmed by 3 bases and V by 1 base; bases with no gene match: 9. Germline values: CDR1 SGHRS, CDR2 YFSETQ. The CDR3 runs 17 residues.

Material for sequencing was peripheral blood. The chain is built from TRBV5-1 and TRBJ2-3, with 9 bases identical to TRBD2. This TCR derives from a woman older than 75 with acute or convalescent COVID-19. CDR3 in amino acids: CASSLFGGGAGTDTQYF. The CDR3 DNA is TGCGCCAGCAGCTTGTTCGGCGGGGGGGCCGGGACAGATACGCAGTATTTT.